This T cell receptor (beta chain) was identified in a study of blood T cell repertoires in COVID-19. Across the study: Whether acute or convalescent, the COVID-19 samples came from the United States, Italy and Spain. T cells, B-cell-depleted T cells, or PBMCs provided the cDNA or gDNA that served as material.

In its sample, this clone was seen a few times. The CDR3 runs 13 residues. Germline V CDR1 and CDR2: MNHEY, SVGAGI. Trimming removed 8 bases from V and 7 bases from J; junction bases left unmatched: 5. Original processing notes: Amplification of reference gene primers provided the estimated nucleated cell counts. Profiled with immunoSEQ multiplex PCR; TCRdb holds only in-frame clones, not every one. That table is the source of V, J and clone size, and D and trimming were worked out from the DNA. The table lists about 200,000 clones, 60% to 85% of them singletons, with roughly 6.7% in the top ten. The sample consisted of peripheral blood. The chain is built from TRBV6-5 and TRBJ2-4, with TRBD1 identical over 10 bases. The clonotype comes from a woman aged 70-85 years with acute or convalescent COVID-19. The CDR3 region is CASAQDRGNIQYF. In DNA, the CDR3 is TGTGCCAGCGCTCAGGACAGGGGGAACATTCAGTACTTC.